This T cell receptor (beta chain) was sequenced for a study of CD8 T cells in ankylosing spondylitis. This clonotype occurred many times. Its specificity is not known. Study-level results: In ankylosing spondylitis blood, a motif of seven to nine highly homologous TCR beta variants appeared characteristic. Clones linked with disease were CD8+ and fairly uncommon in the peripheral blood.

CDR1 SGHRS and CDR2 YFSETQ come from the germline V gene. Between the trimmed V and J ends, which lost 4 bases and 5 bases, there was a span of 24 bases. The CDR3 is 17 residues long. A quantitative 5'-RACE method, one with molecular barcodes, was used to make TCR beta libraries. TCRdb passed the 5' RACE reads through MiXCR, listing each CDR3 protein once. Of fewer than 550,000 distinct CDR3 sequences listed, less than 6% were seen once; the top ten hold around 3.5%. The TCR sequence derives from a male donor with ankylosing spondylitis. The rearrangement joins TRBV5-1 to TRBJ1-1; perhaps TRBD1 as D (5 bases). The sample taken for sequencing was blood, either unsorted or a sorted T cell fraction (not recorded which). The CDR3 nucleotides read TGCGCCAGCAGCCCCAGCCTATACGGGGGGTTAGTTACTGAAGCTTTCTTT. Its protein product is CASSPSLYGGLVTEAFF.